This TCR beta chain is drawn from a study of T cells in tuberculosis. Generated by immunoSEQ multiplex PCR, the TCRdb table keeps only in-frame clones and is missing some. This table has under 40,000 clones, approximately 93% appearing once. Time point in this sample: new active TB diagnosis, blood taken before or within 7 days of starting treatment. The clonotype comes from an adult with tuberculosis. This specimen consisted of PBMCs, obtained at tuberculosis diagnosis.

The CDR3 protein is CATSRDPGMSSEQYF. CDR3 nucleotides: TGTGCCACCAGCAGGGACCCGGGAATGAGCTCCGAGCAGTACTTC. V is TRBV15 and J is TRBJ2-7; perhaps TRBD2 as D (5 bases). Trimming took 3 bases from V and 6 from J, leaving 18 bases between them. CDR3 length: 15 residues. Per the germline V gene, CDR1 is LNHNV and CDR2 is YYDKDF (reference sequence).